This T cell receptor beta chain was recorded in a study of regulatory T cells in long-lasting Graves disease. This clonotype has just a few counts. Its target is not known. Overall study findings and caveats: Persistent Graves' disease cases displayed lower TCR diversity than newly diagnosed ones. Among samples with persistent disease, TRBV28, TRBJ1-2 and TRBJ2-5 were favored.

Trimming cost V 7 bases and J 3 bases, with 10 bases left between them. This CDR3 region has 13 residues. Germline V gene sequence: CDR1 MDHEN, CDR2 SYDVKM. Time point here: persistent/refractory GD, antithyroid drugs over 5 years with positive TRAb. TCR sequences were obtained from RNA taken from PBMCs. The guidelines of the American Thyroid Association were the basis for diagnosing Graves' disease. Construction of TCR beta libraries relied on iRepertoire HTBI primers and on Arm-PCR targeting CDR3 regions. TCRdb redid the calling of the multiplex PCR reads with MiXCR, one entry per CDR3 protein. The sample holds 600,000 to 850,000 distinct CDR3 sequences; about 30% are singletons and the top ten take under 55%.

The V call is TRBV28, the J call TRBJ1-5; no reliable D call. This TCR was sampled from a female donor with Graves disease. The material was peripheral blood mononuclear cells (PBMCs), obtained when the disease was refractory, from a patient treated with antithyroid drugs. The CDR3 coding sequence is TGTGCCAGCACGAGGCAGATCAATCAGCCCCAGCATTTT. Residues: CASTRQINQPQHF.